Listed here is a single T cell receptor beta chain. This clone was observed a single time. The clone's antigen remains unknown. Base-call qualities are not available, and no considerably larger clone is one nucleotide away. The data were obtained in a study of blood T cell repertoires in COVID-19 (dated by TCRdb to 2018 to 2020). About the study as a whole: Samples covering the acute and convalescent phases of COVID-19 were provided by collaborators in the United States, Italy and Spain. The prospective study material was composed of cDNA or gDNA derived from T cells, B-cell-depleted T cells, or PBMCs. HLA class I and class II types, where available, came from metadata supplied by the sample provider rather than from assay-based typing. The sample metadata nearly always contained a de-identified subject ID, COVID-19 status, age in years and sex. The repertoires were made available in a free public database intended to serve as a resource for research on the immune response to SARS-CoV-2. The samples were drawn from two sources: the first 160 participants of the ongoing ImmuneRACE study, and over 1,000 subjects contributed by 6 global collaborators. The dataset comprised deeply sampled blood TCRbeta repertoires from subjects exposed to, actively infected with, or recovered from COVID-19. Study-wide conclusions, independent of this receptor: How much clinical and demographic metadata was included differed by source and by participant, and the metadata was provided uncurated.

Collaborating institutions collected whole blood in K2EDTA tubes following their own protocols. For TCRbeta analysis, collaborator samples were shipped as frozen whole blood, as isolated PBMCs, or as DNA extracted from either sample type. Relative to germline, V is 4 bases shorter and J is 7 bases shorter, with 15 bases between their ends. CDR1 and CDR2 were assigned from the germline V gene as SGDLS and YYNGEE. The CDR3 spans 15 residues, from the cysteine through the phenylalanine. Only the CDR3 part of the read is kept: 45 bases, read in frame from the first base. TCRbeta CDR3 regions were amplified from genomic DNA by means of the immunoSEQ Assay, a bias-controlled multiplex PCR. The paper's processing steps were these. The number of nucleated cells in each sample was estimated from the amplification of reference gene primers within the assay. To quantify the absolute abundance of each unique TCRbeta CDR3 rearrangement, sequence reads were collapsed and filtered. For each sample, productive Simpson clonality was calculated as the square root of Simpson's diversity index over productive rearrangements. As stored in TCRdb, this immuneACCESS dataset retains in-frame rearrangements with V and J assigned. A fraction of the clones does not appear; measured against another copy, unresolved V genes explain less than half of the discrepancy, and the remainder lacks a known reason. For V, J and clone size, that table is used; D and trimming come from the DNA. The sample table lists 15,000 to 20,000 clones, 80% of them with a count of one. 8% to 13% of the sample lies in the top ten.

In this chain, TRBV9 is recombined with TRBJ1-6; the D gene is not confidently resolved. This TCR came from a man at least 80 years old with acute or convalescent COVID-19. Source material: peripheral blood. The CDR3 protein sequence reads: CASSLTWERNSPLHF. The DNA sequence is given as TGTGCCAGCAGCCTCACGTGGGAGAGGAATTCACCCCTCCACTTT.